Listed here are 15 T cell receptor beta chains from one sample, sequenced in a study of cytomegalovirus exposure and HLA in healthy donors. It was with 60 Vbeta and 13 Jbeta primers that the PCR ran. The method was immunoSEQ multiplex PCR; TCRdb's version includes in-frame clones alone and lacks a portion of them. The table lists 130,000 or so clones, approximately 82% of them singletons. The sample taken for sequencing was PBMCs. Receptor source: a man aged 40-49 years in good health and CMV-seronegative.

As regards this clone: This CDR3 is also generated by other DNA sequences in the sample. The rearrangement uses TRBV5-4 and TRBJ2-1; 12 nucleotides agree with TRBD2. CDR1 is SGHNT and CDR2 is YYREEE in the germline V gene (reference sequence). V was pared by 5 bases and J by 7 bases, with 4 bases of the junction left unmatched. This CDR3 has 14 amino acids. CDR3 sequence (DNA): TGTGCCAGCAGTCTAGCGGGAGGGAGGAATGAGCAGTTCTTC. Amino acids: CASSLAGGRNEQFF.

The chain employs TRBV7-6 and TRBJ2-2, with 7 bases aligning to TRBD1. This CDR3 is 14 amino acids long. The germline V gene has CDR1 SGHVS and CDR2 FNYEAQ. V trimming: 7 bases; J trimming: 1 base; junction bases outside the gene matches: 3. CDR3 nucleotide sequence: TGTGCCAGCACCCGGACAGGGAACACCGGGGAGCTGTTTTTT. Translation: CASTRTGNTGELFF. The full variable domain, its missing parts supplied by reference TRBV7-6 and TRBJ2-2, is GAGVSQSPRYKVTKRGQDVALRCDPISGHVSLYWYRQALGQGPEFLTYFNYEAQQDKSGLPNDRFSAERPEGSISTLTIQRTEQRDSAMYRCASTRTGNTGELFFGEGSRLTVL.

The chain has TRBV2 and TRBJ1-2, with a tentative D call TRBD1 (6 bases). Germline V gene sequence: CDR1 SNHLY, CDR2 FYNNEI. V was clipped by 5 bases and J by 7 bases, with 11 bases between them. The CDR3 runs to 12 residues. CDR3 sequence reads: CASSPGVPGYTF. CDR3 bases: TGTGCCAGCAGTCCAGGGGTCCCTGGCTACACCTTC.

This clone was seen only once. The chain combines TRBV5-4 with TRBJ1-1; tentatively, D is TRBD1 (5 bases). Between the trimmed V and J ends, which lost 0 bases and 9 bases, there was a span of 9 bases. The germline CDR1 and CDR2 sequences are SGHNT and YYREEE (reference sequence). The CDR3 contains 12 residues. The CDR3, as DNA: TGTGCCAGCAGCTTGGATACAGGCCAAGCTTTCTTT. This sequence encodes CASSLDTGQAFF. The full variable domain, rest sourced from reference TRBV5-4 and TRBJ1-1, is ETGVTQSPTHLIKTRGQQVTLRCSSQSGHNTVSWYQQALGQGPQFIFQYYREEENGRGNFPPRFSGLQFPNYSSELNVNALELDDSALYLCASSLDTGQAFFGQGTRLTVV.

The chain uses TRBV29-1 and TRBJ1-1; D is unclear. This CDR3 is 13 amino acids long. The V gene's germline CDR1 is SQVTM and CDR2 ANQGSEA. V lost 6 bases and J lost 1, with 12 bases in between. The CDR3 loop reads CSVLQTTNTEAFF. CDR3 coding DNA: TGCAGCGTACTCCAGACAACGAACACTGAAGCTTTCTTT. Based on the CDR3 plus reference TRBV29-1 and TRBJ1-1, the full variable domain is SAVISQKPSRDICQRGTSLTIQCQVDSQVTMMFWYRQQPGQSLTLIATANQGSEATYESGFVIDKFPISRPNLTFSTLTVSNMSPEDSSIYLCSVLQTTNTEAFFGQGTRLTVV.

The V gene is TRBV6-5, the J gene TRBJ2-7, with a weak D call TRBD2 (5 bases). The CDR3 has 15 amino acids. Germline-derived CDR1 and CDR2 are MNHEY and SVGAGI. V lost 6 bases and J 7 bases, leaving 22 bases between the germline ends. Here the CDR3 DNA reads TGTGCCAGCAGGGGCCCACTGGCGGGCGCGAGGGAGCAGTACTTC. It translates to CASRGPLAGAREQYF.

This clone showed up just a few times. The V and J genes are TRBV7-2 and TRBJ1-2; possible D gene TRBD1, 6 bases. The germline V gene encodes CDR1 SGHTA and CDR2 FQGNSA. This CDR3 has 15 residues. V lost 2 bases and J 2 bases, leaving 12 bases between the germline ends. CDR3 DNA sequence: TGTGCCAGCAGCTTACAGGGGCCCCCCAACTATGGCTACACCTTC. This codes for CASSLQGPPNYGYTF.

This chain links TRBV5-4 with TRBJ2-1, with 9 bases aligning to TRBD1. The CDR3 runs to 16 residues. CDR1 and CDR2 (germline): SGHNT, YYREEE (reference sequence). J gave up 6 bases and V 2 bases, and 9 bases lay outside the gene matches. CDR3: CASSFRRDRVTNEQFF. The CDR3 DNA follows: TGTGCCAGCAGCTTCCGGCGGGACAGGGTGACCAATGAGCAGTTCTTC.

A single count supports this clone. The CDR3 nucleotides are TGTGCCAGCAGCTTAGAACAGGGTAACTATGGCTACACCTTC. Encoded protein: CASSLEQGNYGYTF. The rearrangement uses TRBV7-8 and TRBJ1-2, with D perhaps matching TRBD1 (6 bases). CDR1 is SGHVS, CDR2 FQNEAQ, per germline. The V end was cut by 1 base, the J end by 1 base, with 7 bases between. The CDR3 runs 14 residues. The whole variable domain, filled in from reference TRBV7-8 and TRBJ1-2, reads GAGVSQSPRYKVAKRGQDVALRCDPISGHVSLFWYQQALGQGPEFLTYFQNEAQLDKSGLPSDRFFAERPEGSVSTLKIQRTQQEDSAVYLCASSLEQGNYGYTFGSGTRLTVV.

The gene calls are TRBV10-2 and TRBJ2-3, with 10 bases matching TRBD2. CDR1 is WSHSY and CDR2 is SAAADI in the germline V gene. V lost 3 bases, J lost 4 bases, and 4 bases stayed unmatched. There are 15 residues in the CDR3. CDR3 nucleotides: TGCGCCAGCAGTGAAGTAGCGGGAGGTTCAGATACGCAGTATTTT. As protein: CASSEVAGGSDTQYF.

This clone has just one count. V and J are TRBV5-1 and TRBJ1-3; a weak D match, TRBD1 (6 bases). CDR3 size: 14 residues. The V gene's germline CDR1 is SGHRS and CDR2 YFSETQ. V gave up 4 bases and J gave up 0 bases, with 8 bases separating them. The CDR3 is CASSEDSSGNTIYF. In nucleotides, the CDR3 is TGCGCCAGCAGCGAGGACAGCTCTGGAAACACCATATATTTT.

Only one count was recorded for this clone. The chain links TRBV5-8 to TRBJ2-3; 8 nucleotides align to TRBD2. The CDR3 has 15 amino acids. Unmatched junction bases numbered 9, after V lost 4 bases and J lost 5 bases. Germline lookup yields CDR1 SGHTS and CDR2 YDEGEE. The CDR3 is CASSTSRGGLDTQYF. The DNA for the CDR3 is TGTGCCAGCAGCACCTCTCGGGGGGGCCTAGATACGCAGTATTTT.

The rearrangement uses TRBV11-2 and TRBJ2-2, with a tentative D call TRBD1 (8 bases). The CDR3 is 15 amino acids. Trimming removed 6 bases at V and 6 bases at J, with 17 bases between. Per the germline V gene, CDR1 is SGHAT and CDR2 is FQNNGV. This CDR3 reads CASRLRQGRAGELFF. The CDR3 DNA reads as TGTGCCAGCAGATTAAGACAGGGGAGGGCCGGGGAGCTGTTTTTT.

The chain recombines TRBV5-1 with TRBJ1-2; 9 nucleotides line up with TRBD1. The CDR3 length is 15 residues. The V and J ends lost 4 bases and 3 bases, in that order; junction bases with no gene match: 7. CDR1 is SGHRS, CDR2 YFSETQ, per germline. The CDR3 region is CASSANTGGDYGYTF. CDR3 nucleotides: TGCGCCAGCAGCGCGAATACAGGGGGCGACTATGGCTACACCTTC.

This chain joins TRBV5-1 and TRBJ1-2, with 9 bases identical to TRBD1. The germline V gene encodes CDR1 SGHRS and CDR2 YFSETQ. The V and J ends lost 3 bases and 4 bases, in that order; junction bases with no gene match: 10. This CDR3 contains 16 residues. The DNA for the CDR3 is TGCGCCAGCAGCTCGACAGGGGGAATCCGGGGCTATGGCTACACCTTC. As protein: CASSSTGGIRGYGYTF.